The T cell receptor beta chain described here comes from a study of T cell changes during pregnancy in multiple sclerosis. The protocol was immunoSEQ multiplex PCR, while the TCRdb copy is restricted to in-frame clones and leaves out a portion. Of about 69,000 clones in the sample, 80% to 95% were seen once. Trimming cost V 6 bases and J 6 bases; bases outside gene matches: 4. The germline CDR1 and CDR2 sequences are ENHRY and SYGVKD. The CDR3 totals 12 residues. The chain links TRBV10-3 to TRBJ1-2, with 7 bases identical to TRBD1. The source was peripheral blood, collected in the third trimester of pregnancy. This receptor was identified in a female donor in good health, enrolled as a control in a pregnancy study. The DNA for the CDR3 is TGTGCCATCAGGCCCGACAGGGATGGCTACACCTTC. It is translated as CAIRPDRDGYTF.